The 21 T cell receptor beta chains listed next were all sequenced from one sample in a study of neurological immune-mediated disorders. MiXCR was run by TCRdb on the 5' RACE reads, yielding one entry per CDR3 protein. The sample lists roughly 56,000 distinct CDR3 sequences, under 3.5% seen once, with roughly 7% in the top ten. The sample comprised PBMCs. Receptor source: an older woman with multiple sclerosis.

This clonotype was observed a few times. The chain is built from TRBV18 and TRBJ1-4; D remains ambiguous. CDR1 and CDR2 (germline): KGHSH, LQKENI. The V end lost 3 bases, the J end lost 3 bases, and 11 bases lay between the germline ends. CDR3 size: 15 residues. The DNA of the CDR3 is TGTGCCAGCTCACCCTCGGGGAACTCTAATGAAAAACTGTTTTTT. Its protein product is CASSPSGNSNEKLFF.

The table lists this clonotype with many counts. The J gene is TRBJ2-5, the V gene TRBV20-1, with D unresolved. Per germline, CDR1 DFQATT and CDR2 SNEGSKA (reference sequence). CDR3 length: 14 residues. V was pared by 5 bases and J by 3 bases, with 16 bases between. CDR3 coding DNA: TGCAGTGCTGCTTGGTTTGTAGGAAAAGAGACCCAGTACTTC. It specifies CSAAWFVGKETQYF.

At least ten counts were recorded for this clonotype. V and J are TRBV12-3 or TRBV12-4 and TRBJ2-4, with D maybe TRBD1 (6 bases). Trimming stripped 8 bases from V and 12 bases from J, with 26 bases between. The CDR3 loop spans 15 amino acids. CDR3 loop: CASSSPGHFGFTQYF. The CDR3 region has the DNA TGTGCCAGCTCATCTCCGGGACATTTTGGATTCACTCAGTACTTC.

This clonotype was recorded at least ten times. The chain couples TRBV20-1 to TRBJ1-2, with 9 bases lining up with TRBD1. The germline V gene encodes CDR1 DFQATT and CDR2 SNEGSKA (reference sequence). The CDR3 sequence is 12 residues long. V was clipped by 5 bases and J by 6 bases; unmatched bases: 4. Here the CDR3 reads CSARDRDNGYTF. CDR3 DNA sequence: TGCAGTGCTCGGGACAGGGATAATGGCTACACCTTC.

There are many counts of this clonotype. The chain couples TRBV7-9 to TRBJ2-1; the match to TRBD1 covers 7 bases. In germline, CDR1 is SEHNR, CDR2 FQNEAQ (reference sequence). J lost 12 bases, V lost 6 bases, and 5 bases had no gene match. The CDR3 is 11 amino acids. This CDR3 is CASRTGSWQFF. In DNA form, the CDR3 reads TGTGCCAGCAGGACAGGGAGTTGGCAGTTCTTC.

To note about this clonotype: This may arise from a read error, as a much more abundant clone is one base away. The chain links TRBV6-6 to TRBJ2-3; D perhaps matches TRBD2 (6 bases). Germline V lookup: CDR1 MNHNY, CDR2 SVGAGI (reference sequence). CDR3 length: 11 amino acids. The CDR3 is CVSALGGLGYF. DNA for the CDR3: TGTGTCAGCGCCCTAGGAGGGTTAGGGTATTTT.

This clonotype was seen ten or more times. This chain uses TRBV20-1 with TRBJ1-3; no clear D gene. CDR3 length equals 14 residues. Germline V lookup: CDR1 DFQATT, CDR2 SNEGSKA (reference sequence). The V gene lost 3 bases and the J gene lost 4 bases, with 13 bases spanning the gap. The CDR3 DNA sequence: TGCAGTGCTAGTGAACCCTTGGGCGGAAACACCATATATTTT. Protein sequence: CSASEPLGGNTIYF.

This clonotype was seen repeatedly, ten times or more. V gene TRBV18 combines with J gene TRBJ2-6, with D possibly TRBD1 on 5 matching bases. The CDR3 runs 15 residues. Germline V gene data show CDR1 as KGHSH and CDR2 as LQKENI. V was pared by 6 bases and J by 0 bases, with 9 bases between. CDR3 region: CASSPGYSGANVLTF. The CDR3 coding sequence is TGTGCCAGCTCCCCAGGGTACTCTGGGGCCAACGTCCTGACTTTC.

This clonotype was seen ten or more times. V and J are TRBV4-1 and TRBJ1-1; TRBD1 might be the D (5 bases). This CDR3 contains 15 residues. V gave up 4 bases and J gave up 3 bases, with 15 bases separating them. Germline V gene data show CDR1 as MGHRA and CDR2 as YSYEKL. The CDR3 protein is CASSRGQPGDTEAFF. Written as DNA, the CDR3 is TGCGCCAGCAGCCGCGGACAACCCGGGGACACTGAAGCTTTCTTT.

This clonotype was detected ten times or more. V is TRBV11-2 and J is TRBJ2-1; perhaps TRBD1 as D (6 bases). Germline lookup yields CDR1 SGHAT and CDR2 FQNNGV. The V gene lost 2 bases and the J gene lost 7 bases, with 9 bases spanning the gap. CDR3 length: 13 amino acids. CDR3 loop: CASSLPGANEQFF. The CDR3 region has the DNA TGTGCCAGCAGCTTACCAGGGGCAAATGAGCAGTTCTTC.

This clonotype was seen ten or more times. J is TRBJ2-3 and V is TRBV7-9, with D unresolved. Germline CDR1 is SEHNR and CDR2 is FQNEAQ (reference sequence). V shed 2 bases and J shed 1 base, with 7 bases lying between them. CDR3 length: 14 amino acids. In DNA form, the CDR3 reads TGTGCCAGCAGCTTACTTGGTGGCACAGATACGCAGTATTTT. This codes for CASSLLGGTDTQYF. Drawing the rest from reference TRBV7-9 and TRBJ2-3, the complete variable domain is DTGVSQNPRHKITKRGQNVTFRCDPISEHNRLYWYRQTLGQGPEFLTYFQNEAQLEKSRLLSDRFSAERPKGSFSTLEIQRTEQGDSAMYLCASSLLGGTDTQYFGPGTRLTVL.

This clonotype was counted at least ten times. The V call is TRBV29-1, the J call TRBJ2-7; the match to TRBD2 covers 10 bases. The CDR3 extends over 15 amino acids. With 6 bases clipped from V and 1 base from J, the junction kept 9 bases outside the gene matches. Looked up from germline, CDR1 is SQVTM and CDR2 is ANQGSEA. This CDR3 reads CSVRGGTSVSYEQYF. For the CDR3, the DNA is TGCAGCGTCCGAGGGGGGACTAGCGTTTCCTACGAGCAGTACTTC.

In its sample, this clonotype was seen many times. The V gene is TRBV7-6, the J gene TRBJ1-3, with D hard to call. V lost 1 base and J lost 1, with 11 bases in between. The germline CDR1 and CDR2 sequences are SGHVS and FNYEAQ. This CDR3 has 16 amino acids. The CDR3 region is CASSLGEDGSGNTIYF. In DNA form, the CDR3 reads TGTGCCAGCAGCTTAGGGGAGGACGGATCTGGAAACACCATATATTTT.

Many counts were recorded for this clonotype. The chain uses TRBV2 and TRBJ2-2; 8 bases match TRBD2. With 6 bases clipped from V and 0 bases from J, the junction kept 3 bases outside the gene matches. Per germline, CDR1 SNHLY and CDR2 FYNNEI. The CDR3 length is 15 residues. CDR3 coding DNA: TGTGCCAGCAGGAAAGCGGGAGCGAACACCGGGGAGCTGTTTTTT. This codes for CASRKAGANTGELFF.

In its sample, this clonotype was seen many times. This chain links TRBV30 with TRBJ2-1; D gene unclear. V was shortened by 1 base and J by 0 bases, with 19 bases between the two germline ends. This CDR3 has 18 residues. The germline CDR1 and CDR2 sequences are GTSNPN and SVGIG (reference sequence). The CDR3 here is CAWSDWFGPLSSYNEQFF. DNA of the CDR3: TGTGCCTGGAGTGATTGGTTCGGGCCCCTGAGCTCCTACAATGAGCAGTTCTTC.

Ten or more counts support this clonotype. The chain's CDR3 is CASSRIDHNEAFF. DNA for the CDR3: TGTGCCAGCAGTAGAATCGACCACAATGAAGCTTTCTTT. The chain combines TRBV28 with TRBJ1-1, with D unclear. CDR1 and CDR2 (germline): MDHEN, SYDVKM. Trimming took off 5 bases at V and 7 bases at J, with 14 bases between the two ends. This CDR3 is built from 13 residues.

Ten or more counts support this clonotype. The chain uses TRBV6-6 and TRBJ2-2; no reliable D call. V lost 6 bases to trimming and J lost 8 bases, with 4 bases between them. The CDR3 has 10 amino acids. Germline CDR1 MNHNY, CDR2 SVGAGI (reference sequence). Here the CDR3 reads CASRSGELFF. CDR3 in DNA: TGTGCCAGCAGGTCGGGGGAGCTGTTTTTT.

This clonotype was recorded at least ten times. The gene calls are TRBV7-9 and TRBJ2-7; the D gene is possibly TRBD1 (5 bases). Germline V gene data show CDR1 as SEHNR and CDR2 as FQNEAQ (reference sequence). The V end lost 5 bases, the J end lost 0 bases, and 14 bases lay between the germline ends. This CDR3 region has 15 residues. Here the CDR3 reads CASSQDSLSSYEQYF. For the CDR3, the DNA is TGTGCCAGCAGCCAAGACAGCCTGAGCTCCTACGAGCAGTACTTC.

In its sample, this clonotype was seen many times. The rearrangement links TRBV5-1 to TRBJ1-1; D unclear. Per the germline V gene, CDR1 is SGHRS and CDR2 is YFSETQ. V was clipped by 0 bases and J by 11 bases, with 11 bases between them. The CDR3 is 12 residues long. The CDR3 here is CASSLVGEAAFF. CDR3 sequence (DNA): TGCGCCAGCAGCTTGGTCGGGGAGGCCGCTTTCTTT.

The sample holds many counts of this clonotype. The CDR3 spells CATSDLTGQGKRTGELFF. CDR3 in DNA: TGTGCCACCAGTGATTTAACGGGACAGGGGAAGAGAACCGGGGAGCTGTTTTTT. The genes are TRBV24-1 and TRBJ2-2, with 10 bases that match TRBD1. This CDR3 is built from 18 residues. Looked up from germline, CDR1 is KGHDR and CDR2 is SFDVKD. V lost 1 base and J lost 5; bases outside the gene matches: 9.

The table lists this clonotype with many counts. The rearrangement links TRBV12-3 or TRBV12-4 to TRBJ2-4; perhaps D is TRBD1 or TRBD2 (6 bases each). Trimming stripped 5 bases from V and 1 base from J, with 12 bases between. This CDR3 comprises 15 residues. The CDR3 coding sequence is TGTGCCAGCAGTCCGGGGGCGGTTGCCAAAAACATTCAGTACTTC. The encoded protein is CASSPGAVAKNIQYF.